This T cell receptor (beta chain) was recovered during a study of early T cells in non-severe SARS-CoV-2 infection. Whole-study context: Unsorted whole-blood RNA was sequenced in bulk, leaving chains unpaired. Study-level findings and limits: Anti-spike CD8 responses were favored in VDJdb matching, and private and CD4 specificities were missed.

Individual cDNA molecules carried attached unique molecular identifiers. One entry per CDR3 protein results from TCRdb running MiXCR on the 5' RACE reads. The sample records approximately 32,000 distinct CDR3 sequences, around 4% being singletons. This clonotype was picked up many times. The antigen remains unidentified. The trim removed 5 bases at V and 7 bases at J, leaving 6 bases unmatched. There are 15 residues in the CDR3. Germline V gene sequence: CDR1 SGHVS, CDR2 FNYEAQ. The genes are TRBV7-6 and TRBJ2-1; 12 positions agree with TRBD2. Sequencing was carried out using whole blood. The clonotype originates from an adult who was a healthcare worker with PCR-confirmed SARS-CoV-2 infection or an uninfected control (not recorded which). The chain's CDR3 is CASSPRLAGVNEQFF. The CDR3 region has the DNA TGTGCCAGCAGCCCAAGACTAGCGGGGGTGAATGAGCAGTTCTTC.